This T cell receptor (beta chain) was documented in a study of untreated major depressive disorder. Study-level findings and limits: CD4+ T cells from depressed patients used TRBV05-01 (Vbeta 5.1) more often than controls.

For this clone: What it recognizes is unknown.

Germline V gives CDR1 MRHNA, CDR2 SNTAGT. V was trimmed by 2 bases and J by 7 bases, leaving 9 bases between them. CDR3 length equals 13 residues. The table came from immunoSEQ multiplex PCR; TCRdb's copy has only in-frame clones and leaves some out. This table has about 13,000 clones, 90% to 95% appearing once. The chain links TRBV6-4 to TRBJ2-1; D ambiguous. The sample taken for sequencing was CD4+ T cells from PBMCs. The receptor comes from a young woman with major depressive disorder. CDR3 sequence reads: CASSDPVSNEQFF. CDR3 coding DNA: TGTGCCAGCAGTGACCCTGTCTCTAATGAGCAGTTCTTC.